This T cell receptor beta chain appears in the sequencing data of a study of CD8+CD57+ T cells in acquired aplastic anemia (dated by TCRdb to the late 2010s). At the level of the whole study: Extracted DNA from sorted CD4+ and CD8+ cells averaged around 2.9 ug, ranging from about 0.17 to 27.4 ug. CD8+CD57+ expansion was defined as a frequency above the mean frequency observed in healthy subjects.

Study-wide conclusions, independent of this receptor: Patients and healthy controls showed no significant difference in CD8+ Simpson's diversity (P=0.060). Although roughly 30 CD8+ CDR3 sequences were shared by patients and controls, these sequences appeared highly expressed in patients and within the immunodominant clones of patients.

With regard to this clonotype: Which antigen it targets is not known. Within one base of it there is no much larger clone, and no base qualities were kept.

Patients chosen for sequencing had shown expansion of CD8+CD57+ cells by flow cytometry. Every patient had a diagnosis of severe acquired aplastic anemia based on International Study of Aplastic Anemia and Agranulocytosis and Camitta criteria. No therapy had been received by the patients at the time of blood sampling. In the study, sorted CD4+ and CD8+ blood T cells from patients with severe aplastic anemia and from healthy subjects underwent deep sequencing of TCR repertoires. Patients were enrolled under clinicaltrials.gov protocols 00001620, 01623167, 00001397, 00071045, 00081523 and 00961064 in the USA. Ficoll-Paque density gradient centrifugation was used to isolate peripheral blood mononuclear cells. Before DNA extraction, CD4+ and CD8+ T cells were sorted with FACS or magnetic beads. Genomic DNA served as template for TCR beta VDJ combination and CDR3 sequence profiling. An Illumina HiSeq 2000 was the platform used for TCR repertoire sequencing. In the source study's methods: Repertoire assessment relied on Simpson's diversity index, CDR3 size and DJ length profiles, and TRBV/TRBJ rearrangement plots. Whichever DNA sequence was most abundant in the deep sequencing data was defined as the immunodominant clone. CDR3 amino acid sequences were checked for sharing between subjects and were compared against published repertoires and the VDJdb database. In TCRdb, the public reads were trimmed at Q25 with fastp and aligned with MiXCR, with productive beta chains retained. A single entry per CDR3 protein holds the most common genes and DNA from its merged rows. In this record, the V and J calls reflect TCRdb's handling and not the investigators' own analysis. The sample profile shows hundreds of thousands of distinct CDR3 sequences; around 33% of them were found once. Around 0.82% of the sample is held by the ten biggest clonotypes.

The germline V gene supplies CDR1 SGDLS and CDR2 YYNGEE. The CDR3 has 14 amino acids, counting the end cysteine and phenylalanine. The retained sequence is limited to the CDR3, 42 bases, with the frame set at the first base. Relative to germline, V is 0 bases shorter and J is 0 bases shorter, with 5 bases between their ends. Sequenced: sorted CD4+, CD8+, or CD8+CD57+ T cells (not recorded which) from PBMCs. The TCR comes from a human donor with aplastic anemia. The V gene is TRBV9 and the J gene is TRBJ2-3, with no reliable assignment of the D segment. DNA sequence: TGTGCCAGCAGCGTAGACGGGAGCACAGATACGCAGTATTTT. This codes for CASSVDGSTDTQYF.